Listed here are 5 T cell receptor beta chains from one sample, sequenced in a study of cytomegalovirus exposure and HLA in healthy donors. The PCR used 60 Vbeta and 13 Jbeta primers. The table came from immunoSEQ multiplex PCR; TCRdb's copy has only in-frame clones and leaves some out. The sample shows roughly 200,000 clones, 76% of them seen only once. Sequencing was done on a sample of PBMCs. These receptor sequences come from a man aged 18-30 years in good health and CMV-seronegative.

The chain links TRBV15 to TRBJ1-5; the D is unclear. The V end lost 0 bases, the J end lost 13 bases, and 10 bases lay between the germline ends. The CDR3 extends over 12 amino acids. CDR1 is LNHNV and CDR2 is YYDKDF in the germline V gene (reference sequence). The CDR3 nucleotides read TGTGCCACCAGCAGAGATGGGAGAGTACAGCATTTT. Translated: CATSRDGRVQHF.

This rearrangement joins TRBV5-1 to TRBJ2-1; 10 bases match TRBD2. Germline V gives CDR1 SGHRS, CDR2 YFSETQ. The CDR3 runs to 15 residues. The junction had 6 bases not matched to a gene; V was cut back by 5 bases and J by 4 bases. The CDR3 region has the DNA TGCGCCAGCAGACCCCGGACTAGCGGATACAATGAGCAGTTCTTC. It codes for CASRPRTSGYNEQFF.

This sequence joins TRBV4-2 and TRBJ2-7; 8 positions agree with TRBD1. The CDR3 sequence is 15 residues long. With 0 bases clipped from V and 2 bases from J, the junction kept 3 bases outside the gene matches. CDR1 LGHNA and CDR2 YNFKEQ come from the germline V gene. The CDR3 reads CASSQDLQGAYEQYF. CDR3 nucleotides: TGTGCCAGCAGCCAAGATCTACAGGGGGCCTACGAGCAGTACTTC.

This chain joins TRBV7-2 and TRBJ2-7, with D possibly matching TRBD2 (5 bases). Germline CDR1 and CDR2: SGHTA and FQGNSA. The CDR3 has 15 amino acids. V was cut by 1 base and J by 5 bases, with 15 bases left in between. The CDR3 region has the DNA TGTGCCAGCAGCTTAGTCGTGGGAGCGTCCCACGAGCAGTACTTC. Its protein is CASSLVVGASHEQYF.

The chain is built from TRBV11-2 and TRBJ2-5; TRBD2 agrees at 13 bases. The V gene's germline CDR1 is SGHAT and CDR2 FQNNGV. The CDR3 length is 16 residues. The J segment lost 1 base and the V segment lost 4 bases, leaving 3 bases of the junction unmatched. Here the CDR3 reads CASSSGLAGIQETQYF. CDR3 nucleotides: TGTGCCAGCAGCTCGGGACTAGCGGGGATCCAAGAGACCCAGTACTTC.